Listed here are 26 T cell receptor beta chains from one sample, sequenced in a study of T cells in Graves' hyperthyroidism and ophthalmopathy. Amplification of TCR beta CDR3 regions was performed using RNA transcripts as template. An initial round of RT-PCR targeting the TCR CDR3 relied on the HTBI primer set. TCRdb ran MiXCR on the multiplex PCR reads and lists one entry per CDR3 protein. In the table there are roughly 570,000 distinct CDR3 sequences, around a sixth of which are singletons. Sequenced input: blood. The receptors come from a woman in her thirties with Graves' hyperthyroidism.

This clonotype was recorded at least ten times. V gene TRBV12-5 combines with J gene TRBJ2-1, with 7 bases that match TRBD2. V trimming: 1 base; J trimming: 4 bases; junction bases outside the gene matches: 7. The germline V gene encodes CDR1 LGHNT and CDR2 FRNRAP. This CDR3 is 16 amino acids long. In nucleotides, the CDR3 is TGTGCTAGTGGTTTGGCGGGAGGCGGGTTATACAATGAGCAGTTCTTC. This codes for CASGLAGGGLYNEQFF.

Many counts were recorded for this clonotype. The gene calls are TRBV4-3 and TRBJ2-1; TRBD2 matches at 9 bases. Per germline, CDR1 LGHNA and CDR2 YSLEER. The CDR3 has 16 residues. V trimming: 0 bases; J trimming: 5 bases; junction bases outside the gene matches: 5. The CDR3 sequence is CASSQDRLAGNNEQFF. Here the CDR3 DNA reads TGCGCCAGCAGCCAAGACCGGCTAGCGGGGAACAATGAGCAGTTCTTC.

This clonotype was recorded a few times. This chain uses TRBV27 with TRBJ2-7; 9 bases match TRBD1. The junction had 4 bases not matched to a gene; V was cut back by 4 bases and J by 6 bases. The CDR3 consists of 13 residues. Germline V lookup: CDR1 MNHEY, CDR2 SMNVEV (reference sequence). The CDR3 DNA reads as TGTGCCAGCAGTTCGGGACAGGGTTTCGAGCAGTACTTC. This codes for CASSSGQGFEQYF.

Notes on this clonotype: A much larger clonotype is one base distant, so this may be a read error. The chain combines TRBV11-2 with TRBJ2-1; D might be TRBD2 (5 bases). There are 13 residues in the CDR3. CDR1 and CDR2 (germline): SGHAT, FQNNGV. V lost 5 bases, J lost 7 bases, and 12 bases lay in between. The CDR3 region is CASSLSTTNEQFF. The DNA for the CDR3 is TGTGCCAGCAGCCTCTCGACTACGAATGAGCAGTTCTTC.

The chain combines TRBV24-1 with TRBJ2-5, with 10 bases identical to TRBD2. The V gene end was trimmed by 7 bases and the J gene end by 5 bases; junction bases not matched to a gene: 9. CDR1 KGHDR and CDR2 SFDVKD come from the germline V gene. The CDR3 is made up of 15 amino acids. CDR3 coding DNA: TGTGCCACCAGCGAAGCGGGAGGGCCCCTGGAGACCCAGTACTTC. Translated: CATSEAGGPLETQYF.

The chain couples TRBV6-1 to TRBJ2-1, with D maybe TRBD2 (6 bases). The CDR3 has 15 residues. The V gene lost 3 bases and the J gene lost 7 bases, with 16 bases spanning the gap. The germline V gene encodes CDR1 MNHNS and CDR2 SASEGT. The DNA of the CDR3 is TGTGCCAGCAGTGATGTGGCGGGGATTTATAATGAGCAGTTCTTC. Translated: CASSDVAGIYNEQFF.

This chain joins TRBV2 and TRBJ2-7; D may be TRBD2 (5 bases). The CDR3 length is 17 residues. V shed 2 bases and J shed 5 bases, with 22 bases lying between them. Germline V gene lookup returns CDR1 SNHLY and CDR2 FYNNEI. The CDR3: CASSEPSNGRGSNEQYF. The DNA for the CDR3 is TGTGCCAGCAGTGAACCATCCAATGGGAGAGGTTCTAACGAGCAGTACTTC.

The J gene is TRBJ2-1, the V gene TRBV6-2 or TRBV6-3; 8 bases align to TRBD2. V dropped 6 bases and J dropped 4; count of bases not matched to a gene: 11. The CDR3 sequence is 16 residues long. Per the germline V gene, CDR1 is MNHEY and CDR2 is SVGEGT. CDR3: CASRGEIAGLYNEQFF. The CDR3 DNA follows: TGTGCCAGCAGGGGAGAGATAGCGGGACTTTACAATGAGCAGTTCTTC.

In this sample, this clonotype turned up many times. The chain carries TRBV7-2 and TRBJ1-1; D is perhaps TRBD1 (5 bases). In germline, CDR1 is SGHTA, CDR2 FQGNSA. Trimming stripped 8 bases from V and 6 bases from J, with 16 bases between. This CDR3 comprises 13 residues. Written as DNA, the CDR3 is TGTGCCAGCTCGGTCGTGGTGGGGGCTGAAGCTTTCTTT. This encodes CASSVVVGAEAFF.

This clonotype was observed at least ten times. One end of the junction is discordant with germline, which a read error may explain. This CDR3 is CASREEISYNSPLHF. DNA of the CDR3: TGTGCCAGCAGGGAAGAAATCTCCTATAATTCACCCCTCCACTTT. The gene calls are TRBV2 and TRBJ1-6, with no clear D. There are 15 residues in the CDR3. The germline V gene has CDR1 SNHLY and CDR2 FYNNEI.

This clonotype was detected a few times. The chain has TRBV5-6 and TRBJ2-7, with 10 bases aligning to TRBD2. The CDR3 has 14 amino acids. Germline values: CDR1 SGHDT, CDR2 YYEEEE. The V and J ends lost 6 bases and 3 bases, in that order; junction bases with no gene match: 6. The DNA for the CDR3 is TGTGCCAGCACCCCCGGGACTAGCGTCTACGAGCAGTACTTC. Translated, it gives CASTPGTSVYEQYF. Looking up the rest from reference TRBV5-6 and TRBJ2-7 gives the full variable domain: DAGVTQSPTHLIKTRGQQVTLRCSPKSGHDTVSWYQQALGQGPQFIFQYYEEEERQRGNFPDRFSGHQFPNYSSELNVNALLLGDSALYLCASTPGTSVYEQYFGPGTRLTVT.

This clonotype has at least ten counts. J is TRBJ1-4 and V is TRBV7-2; D remains unclear. Trimming took off 1 base at V and 0 bases at J, with 12 bases between the two ends. The CDR3 spans 17 residues. Germline V CDR1 and CDR2: SGHTA, FQGNSA. The CDR3 spells CASSLVIVAATNEKLFF. CDR3 DNA sequence: TGTGCCAGCAGCTTAGTAATTGTGGCGGCAACTAATGAAAAACTGTTTTTT. Full variable domain (missing parts from reference TRBV7-2 and TRBJ1-4): GAGVSQSPSNKVTEKGKDVELRCDPISGHTALYWYRQSLGQGLEFLIYFQGNSAPDKSGLPSDRFSAERTGGSVSTLTIQRTQQEDSAVYLCASSLVIVAATNEKLFFGSGTQLSVL.

In regard to this clonotype: Possible read error: a much larger clone is one base away. The rearrangement links TRBV28 to TRBJ2-7; D uncertain. Germline assignment: CDR1 MDHEN and CDR2 SYDVKM. The CDR3 sequence is 11 residues long. V lost 6 bases to trimming and J lost 7 bases, with 10 bases between them. CDR3 amino acids: CASRGNNEQYF. As DNA, the CDR3 is TGTGCCAGCAGGGGGAACAATGAGCAGTACTTC.

The chain is built from TRBV12-3 or TRBV12-4 and TRBJ2-2, with 7 bases lining up with TRBD1. The CDR3 is 15 residues long. The trim removed 2 bases at V and 5 bases at J, leaving 5 bases unmatched. The CDR3: CASSLITGATGELFF. The CDR3 nucleotides are TGTGCCAGCAGTTTAATCACAGGGGCGACCGGGGAGCTGTTTTTT.

The chain carries TRBV27 and TRBJ2-7, with 7 bases matching TRBD1. Germline lookup yields CDR1 MNHEY and CDR2 SMNVEV (reference sequence). The trim removed 10 bases at V and 6 bases at J, leaving 9 bases unmatched. This CDR3 has 12 residues. This chain's CDR3 is CATEGAVGEQYF. CDR3 bases: TGTGCCACCGAGGGGGCGGTTGGCGAGCAGTACTTC.

The CDR3 nucleotides read TGTGCCACCAGCAGAGATGTGGGTTTGGGGGAAATTATGGGTGAAAAACTGTTTTTT. The encoded protein is CATSRDVGLGEIMGEKLFF. J is TRBJ1-4 and V is TRBV15; possibly TRBD1 for D (5 bases). This CDR3 region has 19 residues. With 0 bases removed from V and 7 bases from J, the gap between germline ends came to 24 bases. Germline V gene sequence: CDR1 LNHNV, CDR2 YYDKDF (reference sequence).

This clonotype has just a few counts. A read error is possible here, since a much larger clone lies one base away. The chain employs TRBV28 and TRBJ2-5, with a possible D match to TRBD2 (6 bases). V was trimmed by 6 bases and J by 10 bases, leaving 18 bases between them. This CDR3 is built from 13 residues. From germline, CDR1 is MDHEN and CDR2 SYDVKM. The CDR3 region is CASSPKGRQIQYF. The DNA for the CDR3 is TGTGCCAGCAGCCCGAAGGGGAGGCAGATCCAGTACTTC.

This clonotype was counted many times. The CDR3 loop is CAIRDGSGITGELFF. CDR3 coding DNA: TGTGCCATCAGGGACGGGAGTGGGATCACCGGGGAGCTGTTTTTT. The chain couples TRBV10-3 to TRBJ2-2, with a possible D match to TRBD2 (6 bases). Trimming took 6 bases from V and 4 from J, leaving 15 bases between them. The CDR3 covers 15 residues. Per the germline V gene, CDR1 is ENHRY and CDR2 is SYGVKD.

V usage is TRBV28 and J usage is TRBJ2-5; 7 bases are shared with TRBD2. The CDR3 covers 16 residues. In germline, CDR1 is MDHEN, CDR2 SYDVKM. V trimming: 5 bases; J trimming: 5 bases; junction bases outside the gene matches: 14. This chain's CDR3 is CASSPLWGGGEETQYF. The CDR3 DNA sequence: TGTGCCAGCAGTCCCCTTTGGGGGGGAGGGGAGGAGACCCAGTACTTC.

As concerns this clonotype: A much larger clonotype is one base distant, so this may be a read error. The V and J genes are TRBV7-2 and TRBJ2-7; no firm D call. The CDR3 spans 14 residues. V shed 6 bases and J shed 7 bases, with 19 bases lying between them. Looked up from germline, CDR1 is SGHTA and CDR2 is FQGNSA. The CDR3 coding sequence is TGTGCCAGCAGATCGCTAGGGCTTAACAATGAGCAGTACTTC. Residues: CASRSLGLNNEQYF. The full variable domain, with the rest looked up from reference TRBV7-2 and TRBJ2-7, is GAGVSQSPSNKVTEKGKDVELRCDPISGHTALYWYRQSLGQGLEFLIYFQGNSAPDKSGLPSDRFSAERTGGSVSTLTIQRTQQEDSAVYLCASRSLGLNNEQYFGPGTRLTVT.

This clonotype was detected many times. The J gene is TRBJ2-1, the V gene TRBV5-1; TRBD1 aligns across 7 bases. CDR1 SGHRS and CDR2 YFSETQ come from the germline V gene. The CDR3 is made up of 16 amino acids. The junction had 8 bases not matched to a gene; V was cut back by 5 bases and J by 0 bases. The CDR3 reads CASRVDAGGSYNEQFF. The CDR3 nucleotides read TGCGCCAGCAGGGTTGATGCAGGGGGCTCCTACAATGAGCAGTTCTTC.

This clonotype was detected ten times or more. The chain links TRBV7-2 to TRBJ2-5, with 7 bases aligning to TRBD2. This CDR3 comprises 16 residues. Looked up from germline, CDR1 is SGHTA and CDR2 is FQGNSA. Trimming cost V 8 bases and J 2 bases; bases outside gene matches: 14. CDR3 residues: CASRSSGVGTQETQYF. CDR3 DNA: TGTGCCAGCCGATCTAGCGGCGTAGGAACTCAAGAGACCCAGTACTTC.

This chain connects TRBV7-9 to TRBJ2-3; 13 nucleotides line up with TRBD2. Germline-derived CDR1 and CDR2 are SEHNR and FQNEAQ (reference sequence). The CDR3 is 16 residues long. Trimming removed 1 base from V and 4 bases from J; junction bases left unmatched: 2. The CDR3 sequence is CASSLGTSGGADTQYF. In DNA form, the CDR3 reads TGTGCCAGCAGCTTAGGCACTAGCGGGGGGGCAGATACGCAGTATTTT. The whole variable domain, filled in from reference TRBV7-9 and TRBJ2-3, reads DTGVSQNPRHKITKRGQNVTFRCDPISEHNRLYWYRQTLGQGPEFLTYFQNEAQLEKSRLLSDRFSAERPKGSFSTLEIQRTEQGDSAMYLCASSLGTSGGADTQYFGPGTRLTVL.

This clonotype has a count of ten or more. This chain links TRBV2 with TRBJ1-6; D is possibly TRBD1 (5 bases). Germline V gene data show CDR1 as SNHLY and CDR2 as FYNNEI. Deletions cut 4 bases from V and 8 bases from J, with 9 bases between. This CDR3 comprises 13 residues. CDR3 nucleotide sequence: TGTGCCAGCAGTGGACAGTTGTATTCACCCCTCCACTTT. Amino acids: CASSGQLYSPLHF.

This clonotype appeared many times. The rearrangement joins TRBV20-1 to TRBJ2-1, with D unclear. The CDR3 sequence is 14 residues long. Germline loops: CDR1 DFQATT, CDR2 SNEGSKA (reference sequence). The V end lost 8 bases, the J end lost 0 bases, and 14 bases lay between the germline ends. CDR3 amino acids: CSTAGIASYNEQFF. The CDR3 region has the DNA TGCAGTACCGCCGGCATCGCCTCCTACAATGAGCAGTTCTTC.

This clonotype was observed many times. J is TRBJ2-1 and V is TRBV2, with D tentatively TRBD2 (6 bases). The CDR3 contains 14 residues. Trimming took 6 bases from V and 0 from J, leaving 9 bases between them. From germline, CDR1 is SNHLY and CDR2 FYNNEI. Here the CDR3 DNA reads TGTGCCAGCAGGCCTAGCGACTCCTACAATGAGCAGTTCTTC. It yields the protein CASRPSDSYNEQFF.